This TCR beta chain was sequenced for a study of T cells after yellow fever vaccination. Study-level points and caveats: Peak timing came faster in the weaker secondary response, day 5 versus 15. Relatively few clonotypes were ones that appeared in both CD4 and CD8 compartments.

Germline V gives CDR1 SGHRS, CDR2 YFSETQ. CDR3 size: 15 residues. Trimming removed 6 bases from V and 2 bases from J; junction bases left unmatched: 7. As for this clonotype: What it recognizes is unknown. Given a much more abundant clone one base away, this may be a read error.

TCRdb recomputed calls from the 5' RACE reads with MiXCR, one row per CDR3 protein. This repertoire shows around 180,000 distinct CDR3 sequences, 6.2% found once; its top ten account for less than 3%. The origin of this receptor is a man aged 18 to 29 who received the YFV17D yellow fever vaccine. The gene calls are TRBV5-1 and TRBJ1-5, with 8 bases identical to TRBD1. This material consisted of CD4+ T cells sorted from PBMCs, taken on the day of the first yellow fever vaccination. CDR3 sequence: CASIPGQGGNQPQHF. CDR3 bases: TGCGCCAGCATCCCTGGACAGGGCGGCAATCAGCCCCAGCATTTT.